Given below is one T cell receptor beta chain in context. This clonotype has at least ten counts. Its specific antigen is unknown. No quality values exist for individual bases; no much larger clone is one base distant. Receptor amplification or capture employed multiplex PCR. Sequencing took place on an Illumina HiSeq 4000. To build TCR beta libraries, CDR3 regions were amplified by Arm-PCR using iRepertoire HTBI primers. PCR products were gel purified before sequencing. The authors' pipeline ran thus. Gene usage analysis of CDR3 amino acid clonotypes used the 55 to 80 TRBV and 14 to 15 TRBJ segments found across samples. COPE and FqMerger were used to merge filtered high-quality paired reads into contigs. BLAST was used to align contigs to IMGT TRBV, TRBD and TRBJ reference genes, with CDR3 defined following IMGT. Highly expanded clones were defined as clonotypes with a frequency above 0.1%. Repertoire diversity was measured by Shannon entropy, and V-J evenness by the Gini coefficient. Clonotypes shared by more than one individual were considered public. TCRdb trimmed public reads at Q25 via fastp, called clones via MiXCR and kept in-frame beta chains. Merged by CDR3 protein, the rows form single entries marked with the most common genes and DNA. The V and J calls here are based on TCRdb, not the publication. This sample is represented by a few hundred thousand distinct CDR3 sequences; about 13% of them were singletons. The ten biggest clones cover roughly 10% of the sample.

Taken with the paper, the label for time point translates to: newly diagnosed GD, antithyroid drugs for less than 3 months. For both TCR sequencing and RNA sequencing, RNA was extracted from PBMCs using TRIzol. Graves' disease was diagnosed according to American Thyroid Association guidelines. Patients were recruited from an endocrinology department in Xi'an, China. From each patient, approximately 9.9 milliliters of peripheral blood was collected into an EDTA anticoagulant tube. PBMCs were isolated by Ficoll Paque Plus density gradient separation without further T cell sorting. RNA quality was checked with an Agilent 2100 Bioanalyzer and agarose gel, and concentration with a NanoDrop 2000. This sample is drawn from a study of regulatory T cells in long-lasting Graves disease (dated by TCRdb to the early 2020s). Turning to the overall study: Patients with newly diagnosed Graves' disease had been on antithyroid drugs for under 3 months. The study was conducted in China and was registered as a clinical trial. Persistent Graves' disease patients were compared with newly diagnosed Graves' disease patients by peripheral blood TCR sequencing and RNA sequencing. A total of around 35 samples underwent TCR sequencing, from around 13 patients with persistent Graves' disease and approximately 20 patients with newly diagnosed Graves' disease.

V and J lose 7 bases and 7 bases, and a span of 17 bases separates them. Reading the germline V gene gives CDR1 SGHDT and CDR2 YYEEEE. Measured from the cysteine to the phenylalanine, the CDR3 is 13 residues long. Just the 39-base CDR3 DNA is kept, in frame starting at base 1. Beyond this particular receptor, the publication reports: Only peripheral blood was studied, because thyroid tissue, the primary lesion, was inaccessible. TRBV28, TRBJ1-2 and TRBJ2-5 were preferentially used in persistent disease, while TRBV20-1 and TRBJ2-1 were favored in newly diagnosed disease. The authors acknowledged the small sample size as a limitation that may reduce accuracy. Only the TCR beta chain was sequenced and analyzed. A larger number of public clonotypes was shared among persistent patients (fewer than 3,000) than among newly diagnosed patients (over 850). Compared with newly diagnosed patients, patients with persistent Graves' disease had lower TCR Shannon entropy and fewer highly expanded clones, which suggests clonal expansion.

These data were also reused for a study on T cells in Graves' hyperthyroidism and ophthalmopathy. Per that second paper: Stable Graves' hyperthyroidism was defined as the absence of progression to ophthalmopathy over 18 months of follow-up. Hyperthyroidism patients were newly diagnosed, had a disease duration of under 2 months, and were aged 18 to 65 years. Patients with uncontrolled infections, other autoimmune diseases, pregnancy or lactation were excluded. Diagnoses were established on the basis of clinical symptoms, serum thyroxine and TRAb, thyroid ultrasound, and orbital computed tomography. The TCR CDR3 was subjected to a first round of RT-PCR using the HTBI primer set and the Qiagen OneStep RT-PCR kit. Blood samples also contained most of the expanded thyroid clonotypes (frequency above 0.001), which suggests that blood repertoires may reflect thyroid immune responses. In cross-validation, a model built on a 13 V-J signature told ophthalmopathy apart from stable hyperthyroidism with under 90% sensitivity and approximately 81% specificity, and in testing the same model reached 80%/75%. In validation, progression to ophthalmopathy was predicted by the model with nearly 71% sensitivity and 72.22% specificity, a median of around 5.9 months before onset. A discovery cohort of fewer than 110 patients, 43 with Graves' ophthalmopathy and 55 to 65 with stable Graves' hyperthyroidism, was used to find distinguishing TCR V-J signatures. Whether ophthalmopathy could be predicted prospectively was tested in an independent validation cohort made up of approximately 19 hyperthyroidism patients plus 17 patients who later progressed to ophthalmopathy. The roughly 94 discovery patients were randomly split 7:3 into training and test sets. In over five Graves' hyperthyroidism patients, the study also compared T-cell repertoires from thyroid tissue with T-cell repertoires from blood. Following sampling, methimazole starting at 30 mg daily was given to hyperthyroidism patients, and high-dose intravenous methylprednisolone was given to ophthalmopathy patients. Libraries were constructed in a second round of multiplex PCR, after which size selection and purification were performed. Paired-end sequencing of the libraries was performed with 100 bp reads on an Illumina HiSeq2000. SOAPnuke was used to process the raw data, throwing out any read that contained adapters or uncalled bases, had a mean Phred below 15, or lacked an exact constant-primer or identifier match. High-quality paired reads were merged with COPE v1.2.5, and unique nucleotide sequences were defined as clonotypes. Clonotypes were aligned to IMGT TRBV, TRBD and TRBJ reference segments using MiTCR v1.1. The analysis was restricted to V-J combinations with a frequency above 0.0001, which together covered 99% to 99.2% of the repertoires. The TCS score was defined as F50 (clonal expansion) divided by E x V (chaos), with BLOSUM62-based TCRdist calculated between CDR3 peptides within each V-J. Welch's t-statistics and random forest reduced roughly 530 V-J features to some 14, which were used in a naive Bayes classifier (R e1071). Sample size was not statistically predetermined, and blinding of investigators to group allocation was not performed. The paper describes TCR Vbeta CDR3 sequencing of around 140 peripheral blood samples, made up of 43 ophthalmopathy patients, more than 70 hyperthyroidism patients and 17 progressor patients.

The rearranged segments are TRBV5-6 and TRBJ1-1, with no D gene named confidently. This TCR derives from a man aged 25-45 years with Graves disease. Donor details come from another sample of the same person, matched by shared clones. Sequencing was performed on peripheral blood mononuclear cells (PBMCs), taken at new diagnosis, from a patient treated with antithyroid drugs. CDR3 region: CASQPVATGEAFF. The bases are TGTGCCAGCCAGCCCGTCGCCACGGGTGAAGCTTTCTTT.